Below, 5 T cell receptor beta chains from the same sample are listed, as sequenced in a study of cytomegalovirus exposure and HLA in healthy donors. PCR used 60 Vbeta primers and 13 Jbeta primers. The data were produced by immunoSEQ multiplex PCR, yet TCRdb's version contains in-frame clones alone and is incomplete. The table has about 150,000 clones, less than 10% seen once. The sequenced material came from PBMCs. The receptors here all came from a man in his fifties in good health and CMV-seronegative.

This clone was seen a few times. The chain combines TRBV29-1 with TRBJ2-5, with TRBD1 as a possible D gene (5 bases). The CDR3 is made up of 11 amino acids. Trimming shortened V by 4 bases and J by 2 bases, and 5 bases separated the two germline ends. Germline V CDR1 and CDR2: SQVTM, ANQGSEA. The CDR3: CSVGQQETQYF. Here the CDR3 DNA reads TGCAGCGTTGGACAGCAAGAGACCCAGTACTTC.

The chain joins TRBV7-6 to TRBJ2-7, with 7 positions matching TRBD1. V was clipped by 2 bases and J by 12 bases; unmatched bases: 13. CDR1 SGHVS and CDR2 FNYEAQ come from the germline V gene. The CDR3 is 14 amino acids. The CDR3 nucleotides read TGTGCCAGCAGCTTAAACGACAGGGCCGGCCGGCCGTACTTC. Its translation is CASSLNDRAGRPYF.

The CDR3: CASSLEGTYEQYF. The CDR3 DNA sequence: TGTGCCAGCAGCTTGGAGGGCACCTACGAGCAGTACTTC. The chain links TRBV7-2 to TRBJ2-7, with a weak D call TRBD2 (6 bases). Germline lookup yields CDR1 SGHTA and CDR2 FQGNSA. V lost 3 bases to trimming and J lost 2 bases, with 8 bases between them. CDR3 length: 13 residues. Drawing the rest from reference TRBV7-2 and TRBJ2-7, the complete variable domain is GAGVSQSPSNKVTEKGKDVELRCDPISGHTALYWYRQSLGQGLEFLIYFQGNSAPDKSGLPSDRFSAERTGGSVSTLTIQRTQQEDSAVYLCASSLEGTYEQYFGPGTRLTVT.

The chain recombines TRBV10-3 with TRBJ2-3; 7 bases match TRBD1. The CDR3 has 15 amino acids. With 6 bases clipped from V and 2 bases from J, the junction kept 8 bases outside the gene matches. From germline, CDR1 is ENHRY and CDR2 SYGVKD. CDR3 residues: CAIRRDSSYTDTQYF. CDR3 DNA: TGTGCCATCAGACGGGACAGTTCATACACAGATACGCAGTATTTT.

This clone was picked up a small number of times. CDR3 loop: CASQRDRAPNYGYTF. CDR3 coding DNA: TGTGCCAGCCAGAGGGACAGGGCACCTAACTATGGCTACACCTTC. The chain employs TRBV19 and TRBJ1-2; 9 nucleotides line up with TRBD1. With V trimmed by 9 bases and J by 0 bases, 8 bases remained unmatched. In germline, CDR1 is LNHDA, CDR2 SQIVND (reference sequence). The CDR3 is made up of 15 amino acids.